The clone carrying this T cell receptor beta chain was counted between two and nine times. Antigen specificity is unknown. The sample is drawn from a study of OX40 agonist ivuxolimab in advanced cancers. For the study at large: With ivuxolimab, an agonistic anti-OX40 (CD134) antibody, patients were treated. Overall study results and limits: Low normalized clonal expansion also occurred in some nonresponding patients. At 0.1 to 3.0 mg/kg and by week 6, clonal expansion occurred in CD4+ and CD8+ blood T cells.

Repertoires were generated with immunoSEQ multiplex PCR, while TCRdb's copy carries only in-frame clones and drops some. The sample has fewer than 60,000 clones; about 85% are singletons. Sample: CD4+ or CD8+ T cells sorted from blood, taken in a trial of the OX40 agonist ivuxolimab. The TCR comes from an adult with an advanced solid tumor such as melanoma, head and neck, liver or kidney cancer.

CDR3 nucleotide sequence: TGTGCCAGTAGTCCCCGGGACAGGGGGCAAGGCTACACCTTC. Translating it yields CASSPRDRGQGYTF. This sequence joins TRBV19 and TRBJ1-2; 12 nucleotides match TRBD1. Looked up from germline, CDR1 is LNHDA and CDR2 is SQIVND (reference sequence). The CDR3 is 14 residues long. V shed 5 bases and J 8 bases; nucleotides not matched to a gene: 6.